The TCR beta chain under discussion was sequenced for a study of regulatory T cells in long-lasting Graves disease. The study, taken as a whole, reports: With persistent disease, TRBV28, TRBJ1-2 and TRBJ2-5 were the favored segments.

The time point is: newly diagnosed GD, antithyroid drugs for less than 3 months. From RNA extracted from PBMCs, the TCR library was made. V lost 6 bases and J 7 bases, leaving 6 bases between the germline ends. Germline CDR1 and CDR2: MDHEN and SYDVKM. The CDR3 contains 11 residues. This clonotype has just a few counts. Its target is not known. In building TCR beta libraries, iRepertoire HTBI primers were used together with Arm-PCR of CDR3 regions. TCRdb independently ran MiXCR on the multiplex PCR reads; one entry per CDR3 protein. The profile covers fewer than 550,000 distinct CDR3 sequences, with about 16% appearing a single time and 20% to 25% taken by the ten largest. The same data also went into a second study, on T cells in Graves' hyperthyroidism and ophthalmopathy. That study adds: Uncontrolled infection, other autoimmune disease, pregnancy and lactation each barred patients from inclusion. Appearing also in blood were most of the thyroid clonotypes expanded above 0.001. Separation of ophthalmopathy from stable hyperthyroidism was achieved by a 13 V-J model.

The J gene is TRBJ2-2, the V gene TRBV28; no definite D call. Material: peripheral blood mononuclear cells (PBMCs), obtained at new diagnosis, from a patient treated with antithyroid drugs. The source of this sequence is a woman aged 35-65 years with Graves disease. The CDR3 here is CASRVGGELFF. For the CDR3, the DNA is TGTGCCAGCAGGGTGGGCGGGGAGCTGTTTTTT.